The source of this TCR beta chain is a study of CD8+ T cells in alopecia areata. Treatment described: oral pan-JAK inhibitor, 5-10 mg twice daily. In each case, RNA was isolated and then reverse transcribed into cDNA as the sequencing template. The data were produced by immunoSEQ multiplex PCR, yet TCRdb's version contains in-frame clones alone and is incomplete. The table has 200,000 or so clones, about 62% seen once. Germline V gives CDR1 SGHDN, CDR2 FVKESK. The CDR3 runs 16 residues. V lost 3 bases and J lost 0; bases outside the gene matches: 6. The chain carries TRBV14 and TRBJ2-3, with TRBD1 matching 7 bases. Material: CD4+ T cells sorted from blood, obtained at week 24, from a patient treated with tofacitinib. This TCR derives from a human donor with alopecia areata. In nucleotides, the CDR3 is TGTGCCAGCAGCCACCGACAGGGACCCAGCACAGATACGCAGTATTTT. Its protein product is CASSHRQGPSTDTQYF.